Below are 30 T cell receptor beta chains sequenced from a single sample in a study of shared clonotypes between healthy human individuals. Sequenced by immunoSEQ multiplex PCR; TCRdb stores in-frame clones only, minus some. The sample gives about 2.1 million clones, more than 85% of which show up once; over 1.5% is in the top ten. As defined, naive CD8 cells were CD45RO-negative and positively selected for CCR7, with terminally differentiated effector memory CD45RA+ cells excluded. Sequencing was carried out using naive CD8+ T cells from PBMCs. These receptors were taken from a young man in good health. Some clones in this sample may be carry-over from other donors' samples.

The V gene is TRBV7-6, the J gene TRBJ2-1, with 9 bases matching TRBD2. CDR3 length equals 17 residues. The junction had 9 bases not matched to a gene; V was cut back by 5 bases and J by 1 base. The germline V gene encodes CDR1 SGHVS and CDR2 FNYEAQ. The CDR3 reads CASSRLVGLASYNEQFF. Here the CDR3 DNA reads TGTGCCAGCAGCCGTCTTGTTGGACTAGCGTCCTACAATGAGCAGTTCTTC.

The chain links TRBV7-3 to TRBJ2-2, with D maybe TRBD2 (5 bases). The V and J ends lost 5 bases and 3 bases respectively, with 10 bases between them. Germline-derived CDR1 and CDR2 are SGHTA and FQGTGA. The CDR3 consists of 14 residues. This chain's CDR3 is CASSLGEHTGELFF. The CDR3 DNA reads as TGTGCCAGCAGCCTCGGGGAGCACACCGGGGAGCTGTTTTTT.

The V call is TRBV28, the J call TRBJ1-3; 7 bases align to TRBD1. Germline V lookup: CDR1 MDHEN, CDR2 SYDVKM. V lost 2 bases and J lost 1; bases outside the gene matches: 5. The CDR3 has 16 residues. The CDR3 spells CASSLTGESSGNTIYF. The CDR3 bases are TGTGCCAGCAGTTTAACAGGGGAGAGTTCTGGAAACACCATATATTTT. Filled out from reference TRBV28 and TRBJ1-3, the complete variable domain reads DVKVTQSSRYLVKRTGEKVFLECVQDMDHENMFWYRQDPGLGLRLIYFSYDVKMKEKGDIPEGYSVSREKKERFSLILESASTNQTSMYLCASSLTGESSGNTIYFGEGSWLTVV.

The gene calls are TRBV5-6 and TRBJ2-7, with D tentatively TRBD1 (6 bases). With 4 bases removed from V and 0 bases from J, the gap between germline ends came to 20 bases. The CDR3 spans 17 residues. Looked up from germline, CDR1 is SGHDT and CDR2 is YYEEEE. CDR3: CASSVTLGGAFSYEQYF. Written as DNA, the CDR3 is TGTGCCAGCAGCGTCACATTAGGGGGTGCATTCTCCTACGAGCAGTACTTC. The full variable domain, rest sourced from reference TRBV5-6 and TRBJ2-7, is DAGVTQSPTHLIKTRGQQVTLRCSPKSGHDTVSWYQQALGQGPQFIFQYYEEEERQRGNFPDRFSGHQFPNYSSELNVNALLLGDSALYLCASSVTLGGAFSYEQYFGPGTRLTVT.

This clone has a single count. This CDR3 is CASSLPSGTSGRAGDTQYF. DNA of the CDR3: TGTGCCAGCAGCTTGCCTAGCGGGACTAGCGGGAGGGCCGGAGATACGCAGTATTTT. The V gene is TRBV5-4, the J gene TRBJ2-3; 16 nucleotides agree with TRBD2. CDR1 and CDR2 (germline): SGHNT, YYREEE (reference sequence). This CDR3 contains 19 residues. V shed 1 base, J shed 5 bases, and the junction held 10 bases outside the gene matches.

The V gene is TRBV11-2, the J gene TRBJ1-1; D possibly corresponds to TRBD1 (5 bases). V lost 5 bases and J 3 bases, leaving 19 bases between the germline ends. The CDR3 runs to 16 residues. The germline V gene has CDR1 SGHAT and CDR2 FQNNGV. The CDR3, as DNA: TGTGCCAGCAGCCGGGACGCCTCTCGGAGGGACACTGAAGCTTTCTTT. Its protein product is CASSRDASRRDTEAFF.

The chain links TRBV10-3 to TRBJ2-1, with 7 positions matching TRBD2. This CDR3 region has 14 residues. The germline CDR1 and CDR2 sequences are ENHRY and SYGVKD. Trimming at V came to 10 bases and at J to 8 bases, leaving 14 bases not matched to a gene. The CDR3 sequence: CATLGGEGLYEQFF. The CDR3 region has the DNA TGTGCCACCCTTGGGGGGGAGGGGCTCTATGAGCAGTTCTTC.

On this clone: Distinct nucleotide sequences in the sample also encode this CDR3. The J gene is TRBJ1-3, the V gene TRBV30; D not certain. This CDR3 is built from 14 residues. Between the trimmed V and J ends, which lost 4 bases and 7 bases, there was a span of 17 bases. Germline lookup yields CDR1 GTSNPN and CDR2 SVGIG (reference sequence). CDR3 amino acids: CAWTAGVSGNTIYF. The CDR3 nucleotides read TGTGCCTGGACCGCCGGGGTCTCGGGCAACACCATATATTTT.

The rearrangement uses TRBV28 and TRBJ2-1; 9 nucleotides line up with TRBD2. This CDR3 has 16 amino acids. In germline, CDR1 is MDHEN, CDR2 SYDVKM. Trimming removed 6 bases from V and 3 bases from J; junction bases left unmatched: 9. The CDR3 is CASSLITSGYYNEQFF. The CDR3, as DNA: TGTGCCAGCAGCTTGATAACTAGCGGGTACTACAATGAGCAGTTCTTC.

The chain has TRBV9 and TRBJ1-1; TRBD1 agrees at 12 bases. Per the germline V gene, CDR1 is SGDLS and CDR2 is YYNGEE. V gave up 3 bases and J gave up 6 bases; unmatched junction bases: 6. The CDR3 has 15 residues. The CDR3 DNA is TGTGCCAGCAGCGCTTCCGGGACAGGGGGCTCTGAAGCTTTCTTT. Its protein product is CASSASGTGGSEAFF.

The CDR3 reads CASRIPPGYSNQPQHF. In nucleotides, the CDR3 is TGTGCCAGCAGGATCCCCCCGGGTTATAGCAATCAGCCCCAGCATTTT. The rearrangement joins TRBV6-4 to TRBJ1-5; D gene ambiguous. Trimming stripped 6 bases from V and 0 bases from J, with 15 bases between. This CDR3 comprises 16 residues. Per the germline V gene, CDR1 is MRHNA and CDR2 is SNTAGT.

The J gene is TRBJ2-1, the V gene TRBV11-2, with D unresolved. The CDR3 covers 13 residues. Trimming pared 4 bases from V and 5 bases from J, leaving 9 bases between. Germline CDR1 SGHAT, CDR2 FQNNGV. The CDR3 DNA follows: TGTGCCAGCAGCTCGAGGTCAAACAATGAGCAGTTCTTC. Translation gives CASSSRSNNEQFF.

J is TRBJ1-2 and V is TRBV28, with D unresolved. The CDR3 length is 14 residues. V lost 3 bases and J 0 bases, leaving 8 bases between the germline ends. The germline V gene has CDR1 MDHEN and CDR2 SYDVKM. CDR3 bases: TGTGCCAGCAGTTTGGTAAAGGCTAACTATGGCTACACCTTC. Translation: CASSLVKANYGYTF.

CDR3 DNA sequence: TGTGCCAGCAGTTGGGGGCCGGGGAGGGAAGAGACCCAGTACTTC. Its translation is CASSWGPGREETQYF. The V call is TRBV28, the J call TRBJ2-5; D possibly corresponds to TRBD2 (7 bases). There are 15 residues in the CDR3. V gave up 4 bases and J gave up 3 bases, with 15 bases separating them. Per germline, CDR1 MDHEN and CDR2 SYDVKM.

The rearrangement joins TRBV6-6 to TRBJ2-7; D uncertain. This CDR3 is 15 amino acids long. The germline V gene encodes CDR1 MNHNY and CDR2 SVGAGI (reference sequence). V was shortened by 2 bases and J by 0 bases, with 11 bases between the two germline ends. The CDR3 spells CASSYVGPPSYEQYF. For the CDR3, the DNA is TGTGCCAGCAGTTACGTCGGGCCCCCCTCCTACGAGCAGTACTTC.

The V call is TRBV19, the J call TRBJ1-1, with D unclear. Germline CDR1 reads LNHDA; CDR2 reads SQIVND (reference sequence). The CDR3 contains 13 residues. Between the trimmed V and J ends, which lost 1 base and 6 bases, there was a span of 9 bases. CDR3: CASSIGSSAEAFF. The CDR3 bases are TGTGCCAGTAGTATAGGATCGAGCGCTGAAGCTTTCTTT.

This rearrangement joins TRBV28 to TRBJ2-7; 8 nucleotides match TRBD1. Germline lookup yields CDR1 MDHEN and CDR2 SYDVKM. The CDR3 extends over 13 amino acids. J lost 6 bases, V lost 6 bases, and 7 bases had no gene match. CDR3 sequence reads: CASRLTGEAEQYF. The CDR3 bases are TGTGCCAGCAGGCTGACAGGGGAAGCCGAGCAGTACTTC.

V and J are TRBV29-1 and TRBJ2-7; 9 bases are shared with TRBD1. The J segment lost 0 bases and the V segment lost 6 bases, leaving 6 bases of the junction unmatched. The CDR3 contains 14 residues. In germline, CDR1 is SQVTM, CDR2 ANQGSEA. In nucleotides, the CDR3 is TGCAGCGTACAACAGGACAGGGGCTCCTACGAGCAGTACTTC. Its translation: CSVQQDRGSYEQYF.

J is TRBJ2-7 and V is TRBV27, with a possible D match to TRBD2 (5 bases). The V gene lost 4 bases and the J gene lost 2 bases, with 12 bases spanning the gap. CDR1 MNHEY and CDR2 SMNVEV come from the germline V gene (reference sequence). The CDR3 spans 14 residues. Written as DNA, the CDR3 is TGTGCCAGCAGTTCGGGGTCAGGCGCCTACGAGCAGTACTTC. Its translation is CASSSGSGAYEQYF.

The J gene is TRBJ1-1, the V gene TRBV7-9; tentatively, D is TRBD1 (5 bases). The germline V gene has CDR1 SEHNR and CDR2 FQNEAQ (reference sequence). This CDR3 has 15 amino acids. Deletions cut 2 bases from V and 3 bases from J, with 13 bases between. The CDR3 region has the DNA TGTGCCAGCAGCTTAATGGTATCGGGGGACACTGAAGCTTTCTTT. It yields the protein CASSLMVSGDTEAFF.

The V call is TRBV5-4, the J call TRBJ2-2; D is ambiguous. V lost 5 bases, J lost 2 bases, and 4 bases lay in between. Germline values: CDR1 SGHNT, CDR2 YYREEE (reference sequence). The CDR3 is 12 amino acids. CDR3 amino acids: CASSQNTGELFF. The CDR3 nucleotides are TGTGCCAGCAGTCAAAACACCGGGGAGCTGTTTTTT.

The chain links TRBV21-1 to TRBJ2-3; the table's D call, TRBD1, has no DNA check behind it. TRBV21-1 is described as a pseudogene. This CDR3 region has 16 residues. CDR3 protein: CASSKPGTRTRDTQYF. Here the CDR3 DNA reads TGTGCCAGCAGCAAACCCGGGACAAGAACTAGGGATACGCAGTATTTT.

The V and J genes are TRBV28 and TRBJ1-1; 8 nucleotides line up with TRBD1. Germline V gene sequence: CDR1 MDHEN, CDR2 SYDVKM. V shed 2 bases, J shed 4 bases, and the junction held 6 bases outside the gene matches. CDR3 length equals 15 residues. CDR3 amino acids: CASSLSHRGGTEAFF. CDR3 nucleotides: TGTGCCAGCAGTTTAAGCCACAGGGGGGGCACTGAAGCTTTCTTT.

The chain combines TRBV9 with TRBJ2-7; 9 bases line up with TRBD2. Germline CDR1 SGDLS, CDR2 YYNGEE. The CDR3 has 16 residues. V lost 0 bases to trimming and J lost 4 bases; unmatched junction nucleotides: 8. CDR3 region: CASSVVASGNFYEQYF. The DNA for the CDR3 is TGTGCCAGCAGCGTAGTGGCTAGCGGGAACTTTTACGAGCAGTACTTC. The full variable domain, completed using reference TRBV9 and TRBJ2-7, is DSGVTQTPKHLITATGQRVTLRCSPRSGDLSVYWYQQSLDQGLQFLIQYYNGEERAKGNILERFSAQQFPDLHSELNLSSLELGDSALYFCASSVVASGNFYEQYFGPGTRLTVT.

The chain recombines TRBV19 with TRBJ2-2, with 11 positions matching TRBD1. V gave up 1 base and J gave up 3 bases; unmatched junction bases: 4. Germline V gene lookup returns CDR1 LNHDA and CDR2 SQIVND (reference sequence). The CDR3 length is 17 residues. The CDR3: CASSIGWGQGDTGELFF. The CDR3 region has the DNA TGTGCCAGTAGTATAGGTTGGGGACAGGGGGACACCGGGGAGCTGTTTTTT.

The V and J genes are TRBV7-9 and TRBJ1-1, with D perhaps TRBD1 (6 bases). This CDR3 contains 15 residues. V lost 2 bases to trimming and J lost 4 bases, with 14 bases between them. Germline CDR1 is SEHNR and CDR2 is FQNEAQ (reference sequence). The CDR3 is CASSLPTGWGTEAFF. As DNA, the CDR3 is TGTGCCAGCAGCTTACCAACAGGGTGGGGCACTGAAGCTTTCTTT.

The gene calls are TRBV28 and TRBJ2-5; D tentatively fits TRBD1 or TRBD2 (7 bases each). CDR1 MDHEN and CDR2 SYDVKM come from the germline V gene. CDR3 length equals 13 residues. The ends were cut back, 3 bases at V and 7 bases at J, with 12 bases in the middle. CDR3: CASSLTGRGTQYF. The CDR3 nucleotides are TGTGCCAGCAGTTTGACAGGGAGGGGGACCCAGTACTTC.

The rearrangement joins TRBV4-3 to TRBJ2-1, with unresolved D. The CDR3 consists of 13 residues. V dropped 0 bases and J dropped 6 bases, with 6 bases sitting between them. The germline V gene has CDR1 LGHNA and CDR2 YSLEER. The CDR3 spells CASSQDTFNEQFF. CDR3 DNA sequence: TGCGCCAGCAGCCAAGATACCTTCAATGAGCAGTTCTTC.

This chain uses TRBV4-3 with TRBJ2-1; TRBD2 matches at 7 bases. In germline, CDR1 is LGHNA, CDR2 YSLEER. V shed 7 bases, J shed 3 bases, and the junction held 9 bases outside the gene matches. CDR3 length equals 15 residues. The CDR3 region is CASNWAGAGYNEQFF. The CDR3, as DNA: TGCGCCAGCAACTGGGCGGGAGCGGGCTACAATGAGCAGTTCTTC.

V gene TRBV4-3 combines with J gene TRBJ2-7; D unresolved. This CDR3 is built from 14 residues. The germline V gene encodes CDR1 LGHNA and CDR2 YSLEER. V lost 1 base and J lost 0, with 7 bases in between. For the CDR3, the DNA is TGCGCCAGCAGCCAAGTCTCAGCCTCCTACGAGCAGTACTTC. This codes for CASSQVSASYEQYF.